This TCR beta chain was sequenced for a study of T cell responses to AZD1222 COVID-19 vaccine. The repertoire was sequenced with immunoSEQ multiplex PCR; TCRdb's copy has only in-frame clones and lacks some. The table includes over 75,000 clones, under 95% detected once. The receptor was isolated from an adult in good health. The sequencing here drew on peripheral blood, taken on day 0 of AZD1222 vaccination.

In DNA form, the CDR3 reads TGTGCCAGCAGCCCCTCACTAGCGGGGTTGTATGAGCAGTTCTTC. Its translation: CASSPSLAGLYEQFF. This sequence joins TRBV7-9 and TRBJ2-1; 10 nucleotides match TRBD2. From germline, CDR1 is SEHNR and CDR2 FQNEAQ (reference sequence). Trimming cost V 5 bases and J 8 bases; bases outside gene matches: 9. The CDR3 is made up of 15 amino acids.